Listed below are T cell receptor beta chains from one sample, sequenced in a study of monozygotic twins with inflammatory bowel disease. TCRdb reanalyzed the 5' RACE reads, giving one entry per CDR3 protein sequence and no DNA. This sample's table reports over 100,000 distinct CDR3 sequences. The specimen sequenced was blood. Receptors were obtained from a human donor with ulcerative colitis or Crohn's disease, or a healthy co-twin of an affected twin (not recorded which). The CDR3 runs from the conserved cysteine through the conserved F or W. Fields, in order: J gene, V gene, CDR3 protein.

>TRBJ1-4|TRBV20-1
CSARASTPRTNEKLFF
>TRBJ2-6|TRBV11-2
CASSPGKSSGANVLTF
>TRBJ2-1|TRBV2
CASSPGLNNEQFF
>TRBJ2-1|TRBV6-2/TRBV6-3
CASRGLAGIIEQFF
>TRBJ2-3|TRBV2
CASIVTSGSKDTQYF
>TRBJ1-5|TRBV19
CASSRDREEQPQHF
>TRBJ2-7|TRBV5-1
CASRTGTGGREQYF
>TRBJ1-4|TRBV29-1
CSVEVTGDTNEKLFF
>TRBJ2-5|TRBV7-9
CASSPWGGETQYF
>TRBJ2-1|TRBV20-1
CSARGQGAVSYNEQFF
>TRBJ2-7|TRBV6-5
CASSYSEGLSYEQYF
>TRBJ2-1|TRBV20-1
CSASRRGRADNEQFF
>TRBJ1-5|TRBV7-9
CASSPTGGNQPQHF
>TRBJ2-3|TRBV10-3
CAIITRAGGTDTQYF
>TRBJ1-6|TRBV20-1
CSATQGQVVNSPLHF
>TRBJ2-3|TRBV21-1
CASSKVTGSTDTQYF
>TRBJ2-5|TRBV24-1
CATSDSIETQYF
>TRBJ1-2|TRBV7-2
CASRKREEANYGYTF
>TRBJ1-1|TRBV18
CASSPTGGNTEAFF
>TRBJ2-2|TRBV11-3
CASSSDSNTGELFF
>TRBJ2-1|TRBV7-2
CASSETSGGNNEQFF
>TRBJ1-6|TRBV7-9
CASSLDGLWNSPLHF
>TRBJ2-5|TRBV29-1
CSVDASRETQYF
>TRBJ1-5|TRBV7-2
CASSPSSIGQPQHF
>TRBJ1-1|TRBV18
CASSPLGGTTEAFF
>TRBJ2-7|TRBV10-2
CASTVRGGPSYEQYF
>TRBJ2-7|TRBV20-1
CSARLAGTDGQYF
>TRBJ1-1|TRBV5-1
CASSLGTGPVNTEAFF
>TRBJ1-2|TRBV12-3/TRBV12-4
CASSLDGAGYTF
>TRBJ2-7|TRBV7-6
CASSSGTGAGYEQYF
>TRBJ1-1|TRBV2
CASSDDAYEAFF
>TRBJ1-5|TRBV12-3/TRBV12-4
CASTPGQGAAGRNQPQHF
>TRBJ2-5|TRBV25-1
CASGSEGETQYF
>TRBJ2-5|TRBV30
CARIRLARHWETQYF
>TRBJ2-3|TRBV4-1
CASSLLPGTRSTDTQYF
>TRBJ2-2|TRBV5-1
CASSLDTRPGELFF
>TRBJ2-5|TRBV28
CASSTNRGGETQYF
>TRBJ2-7|TRBV20-1
CSARPGTSVLSYEQYF
>TRBJ1-1|TRBV12-3/TRBV12-4
CASSWTDQLNTEAFF
>TRBJ2-1|TRBV7-2
CASSPGLTLSSYNEQFF
>TRBJ2-5|TRBV7-7
CASSPPGQNQETQYF
>TRBJ2-5|TRBV24-1
CATSDSKSGGQETQYF
>TRBJ2-2|TRBV5-4
CASSISGSGTGELFF
>TRBJ2-3|TRBV7-8
CASSWLAGDTDTQYF
>TRBJ2-1|TRBV27
CASSPSSGPYYNEQFF
>TRBJ2-7|TRBV20-1
CSARRNPRSTSEQYF
>TRBJ2-1|TRBV12-3/TRBV12-4
CASSPRNEQFF
>TRBJ1-4|TRBV7-7
CASSPAPGTSGDNEKLFF
>TRBJ1-6|TRBV29-1
CSVGQGTDSPLHF
>TRBJ1-1|TRBV10-3
CAIKRDLRNTEAFF
>TRBJ1-4|TRBV12-3/TRBV12-4
CASSLWGRENEKLFF
>TRBJ2-1|TRBV5-1
CASNGDSLGYNEQFF
>TRBJ2-7|TRBV20-1
CSAGGREGYEQYF
>TRBJ1-1|TRBV10-3
CAISGGQGEAFF